Listed here is a single TCR beta chain. Once RNA had been extracted, it was reverse transcribed into cDNA to act as the sequencing template. Here immunoSEQ multiplex PCR was the method, and the copy in TCRdb shows in-frame clones only, minus some. The sample records 100,000 to 150,000 clones, around 45% being singletons. This record belongs to a study of CD8+ T cells in alopecia areata. The V gene's germline CDR1 is GTSNPN and CDR2 SVGIG (reference sequence). Unmatched junction bases numbered 10, after V lost 8 bases and J lost 7 bases. CDR3 length equals 12 residues. Sequencing input: NKG2D-low CD8+ T cells sorted from blood. The rearrangement uses TRBV30 and TRBJ1-1; TRBD1 agrees at 7 bases. The sequence was collected from a human donor with alopecia areata. The CDR3 coding sequence is TGTGCCCTCACCCCACAGGGGAATGAAGCTTTCTTT. Translation gives CALTPQGNEAFF. Drawing the rest from reference TRBV30 and TRBJ1-1, the complete variable domain is SQTIHQWPATLVQPVGSPLSLECTVEGTSNPNLYWYRQAAGRGLQLLFYSVGIGQISSEVPQNLSASRPQDRQFILSSKKLLLSDSGFYLCALTPQGNEAFFGQGTRLTVV.